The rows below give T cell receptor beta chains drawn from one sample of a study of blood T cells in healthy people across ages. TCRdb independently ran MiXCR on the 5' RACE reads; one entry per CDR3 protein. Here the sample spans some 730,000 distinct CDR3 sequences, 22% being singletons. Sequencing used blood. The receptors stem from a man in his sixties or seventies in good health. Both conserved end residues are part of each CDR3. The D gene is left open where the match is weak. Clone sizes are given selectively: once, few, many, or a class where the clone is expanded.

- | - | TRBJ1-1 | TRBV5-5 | CASSLERQMGTEAFF | TGTGCCAGCAGCTTGGAACGACAGATGGGTACTGAAGCTTTCTTT
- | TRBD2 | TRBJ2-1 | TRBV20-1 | CSAGLAGGNEQFF | TGCAGTGCTGGGCTAGCGGGGGGCAATGAGCAGTTCTTC
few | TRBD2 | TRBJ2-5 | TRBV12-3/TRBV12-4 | CASSSTGTSGGYGQYF | TGTGCCAGCAGTTCCACCGGGACTAGCGGGGGGTACGGGCAGTACTTC
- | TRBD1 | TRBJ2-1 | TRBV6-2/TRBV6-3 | CASSYGGTGAYEQFF | TGTGCCAGCAGTTACGGCGGGACAGGGGCCTATGAGCAGTTCTTC
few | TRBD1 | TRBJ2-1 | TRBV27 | CATQPGQDIYNEQFF | TGTGCCACACAGCCGGGACAGGATATTTACAATGAGCAGTTCTTC
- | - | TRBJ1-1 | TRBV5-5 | CASSGGTPRMNTEAFF | TGTGCCAGCAGCGGAGGGACACCGAGAATGAACACTGAAGCTTTCTTT
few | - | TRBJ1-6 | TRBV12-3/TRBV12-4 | CASSPGGVSPLHF | TGTGCCAGCAGTCCCGGGGGGGTTTCACCCCTCCACTTT
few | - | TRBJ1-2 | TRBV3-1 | CASSPDGAQHYGYTF | TGTGCCAGCAGCCCCGATGGGGCCCAGCACTATGGCTACACCTTC
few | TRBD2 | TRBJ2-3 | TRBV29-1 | CSVDLAGGFPDTQYF | TGCAGCGTGGATCTAGCGGGAGGTTTTCCAGATACGCAGTATTTT
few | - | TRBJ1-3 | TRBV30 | CACGQTGNTIYF | TGTGCCTGTGGACAGACTGGAAACACCATATATTTT
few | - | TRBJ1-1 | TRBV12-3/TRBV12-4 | CASSPQGKAFF | TGTGCCAGCAGTCCCCAGGGGAAAGCTTTCTTT
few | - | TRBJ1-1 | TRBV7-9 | CASSFSPVAFF | TGTGCCAGCAGCTTTTCCCCTGTAGCTTTCTTT
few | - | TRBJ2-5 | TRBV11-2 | CASSLSAYQETQYF | TGTGCCAGCAGCTTATCCGCGTACCAAGAGACCCAGTACTTC
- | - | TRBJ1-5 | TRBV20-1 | CSARRAELGAQHF | TGCAGTGCTAGGAGGGCAGAGCTTGGAGCCCAGCATTTT
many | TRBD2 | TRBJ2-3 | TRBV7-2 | CASSLRLAPDTQYF | TGTGCCAGCAGCCTAAGACTAGCCCCGGATACGCAGTATTTT
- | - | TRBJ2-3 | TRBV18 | CASSPLQASTDTQYF | TGTGCCAGCTCGCCCCTCCAGGCGAGCACAGATACGCAGTATTTT
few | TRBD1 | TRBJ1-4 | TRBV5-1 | CASGLTGENEKLFF | TGCGCCAGCGGCCTGACAGGGGAAAATGAAAAACTGTTTTTT
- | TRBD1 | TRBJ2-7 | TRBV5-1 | CASSPNPGQGFYEQYF | TGCGCCAGCAGCCCTAATCCGGGACAGGGTTTCTACGAGCAGTACTTC
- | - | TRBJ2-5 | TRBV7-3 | CASSQQTGETQYF | TGTGCCAGCAGCCAGCAGACAGGAGAGACCCAGTACTTC
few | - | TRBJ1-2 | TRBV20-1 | CSARGPGSEGYTF | TGCAGTGCTAGAGGCCCCGGGTCGGAGGGCTACACCTTC
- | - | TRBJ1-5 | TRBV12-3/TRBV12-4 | CASSPGLGDQPQHF | TGTGCCAGCAGTCCGGGATTAGGGGATCAGCCCCAGCATTTT
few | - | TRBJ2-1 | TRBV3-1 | CASSQGQYNEQFF | TGTGCCAGCAGCCAGGGCCAATACAATGAGCAGTTCTTC
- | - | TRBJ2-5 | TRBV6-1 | CASSETRGAGETQYF | TGTGCCAGCAGTGAAACCAGGGGGGCGGGAGAGACCCAGTACTTC
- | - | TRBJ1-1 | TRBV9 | CASSPPRSVPEAFF | TGTGCCAGCAGCCCCCCCAGATCCGTCCCGGAAGCTTTCTTT
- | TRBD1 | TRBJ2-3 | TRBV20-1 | CSATGQGIDTQYF | TGCAGTGCTACAGGACAGGGGATAGATACGCAGTATTTT
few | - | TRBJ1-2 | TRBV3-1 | CASSAGVWDYGYTF | TGTGCCAGCAGCGCAGGGGTCTGGGACTATGGCTACACCTTC
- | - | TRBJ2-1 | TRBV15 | CATSRAGVRNEQFF | TGTGCCACCAGCAGAGCGGGGGTGAGGAATGAGCAGTTCTTC
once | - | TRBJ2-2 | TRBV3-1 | CASSRSSGELFF | TGTGCCAGCAGCCGATCCTCCGGGGAGCTGTTTTTT
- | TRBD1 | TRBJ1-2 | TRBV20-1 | CSARAPGQGARDYGYTF | TGCAGTGCTAGAGCCCCGGGACAGGGGGCTCGGGACTATGGCTACACCTTC
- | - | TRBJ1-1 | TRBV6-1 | CASSPKTGRGTEAFF | TGTGCCAGCAGTCCCAAGACAGGACGGGGCACTGAAGCTTTCTTT
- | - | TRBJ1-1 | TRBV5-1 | CASSLDPGPTANTEAFF | TGCGCCAGCAGCTTGGACCCGGGACCGACGGCGAACACTGAAGCTTTCTTT
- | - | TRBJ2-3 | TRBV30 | CAWNQGTDTQYF | TGTGCCTGGAACCAGGGAACAGATACGCAGTATTTT
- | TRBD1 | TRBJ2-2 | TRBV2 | CASREDRERTGELFF | TGTGCCAGCAGAGAGGACAGGGAGAGGACCGGGGAGCTGTTTTTT
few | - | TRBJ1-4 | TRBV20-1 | CSARDQNEKLFF | TGCAGTGCTAGAGATCAAAATGAAAAACTGTTTTTT
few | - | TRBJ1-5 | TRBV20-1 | CSSIAETGSLNQPQHF | TGCAGCTCGATAGCGGAAACAGGGAGTTTGAATCAGCCCCAGCATTTT
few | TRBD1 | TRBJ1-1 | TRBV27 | CASSTLQGALNTEAFF | TGTGCCAGCAGTACTTTACAGGGGGCGCTTAACACTGAAGCTTTCTTT
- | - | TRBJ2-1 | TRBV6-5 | CASSPLGGRTYNEQFF | TGTGCCAGCAGTCCACTCGGCGGGCGAACCTACAATGAGCAGTTCTTC
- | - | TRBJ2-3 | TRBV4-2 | CASSQAENRGAAADTQYF | TGTGCCAGCAGCCAAGCGGAGAACCGGGGGGCCGCAGCAGATACGCAGTATTTT
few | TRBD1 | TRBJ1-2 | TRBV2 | CASRQGGEGYTF | TGTGCCAGCCGACAGGGAGGAGAGGGCTACACCTTC
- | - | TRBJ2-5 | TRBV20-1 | CSAPLVAPLQYF | TGCAGTGCTCCACTCGTAGCCCCCCTCCAGTACTTC
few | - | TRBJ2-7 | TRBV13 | CASSLTRWEEQYF | TGTGCCAGCAGCCTAACGCGTTGGGAAGAGCAGTACTTC
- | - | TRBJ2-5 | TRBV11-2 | CASSSLGVVTAETQYF | TGTGCCAGCAGCTCTTTAGGGGTGGTAACGGCGGAGACCCAGTACTTC
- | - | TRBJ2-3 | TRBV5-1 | CASGSGTDTQYF | TGCGCCAGCGGTTCGGGCACAGATACGCAGTATTTT
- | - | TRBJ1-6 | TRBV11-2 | CASSPRVSSYNSPLHF | TGTGCCAGCAGCCCCAGGGTTAGCTCCTATAATTCACCCCTCCACTTT
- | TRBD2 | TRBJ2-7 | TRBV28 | CASLSGLADEQYF | TGTGCCAGCCTCTCCGGACTAGCGGACGAGCAGTACTTC
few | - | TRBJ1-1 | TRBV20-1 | CSAYGGRTEAFF | TGCAGTGCTTATGGGGGGAGGACTGAAGCTTTCTTT
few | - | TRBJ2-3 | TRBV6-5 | CASSYSRAGLADTQYF | TGTGCCAGCAGTTACTCAAGAGCGGGCCTCGCAGATACGCAGTATTTT
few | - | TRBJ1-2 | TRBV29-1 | CSSAISSGYTF | TGCAGCTCCGCAATTTCGAGCGGCTACACCTTC
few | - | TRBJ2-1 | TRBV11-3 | CASSGLGQSIYNEQFF | TGTGCCAGCAGCGGCCTAGGACAGTCAATCTACAATGAGCAGTTCTTC
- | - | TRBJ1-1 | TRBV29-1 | CSVVGQMNTEAFF | TGCAGCGTTGTCGGACAGATGAACACTGAAGCTTTCTTT
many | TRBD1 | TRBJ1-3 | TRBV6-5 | CASSYSLQGAFAGNTIYF | TGTGCCAGCAGTTACTCGCTACAGGGGGCTTTTGCTGGAAACACCATATATTTT
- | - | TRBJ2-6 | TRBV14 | CASSHLGVLDVLTF | TGTGCCAGCAGCCACCTAGGGGTCCTCGACGTCCTGACTTTC
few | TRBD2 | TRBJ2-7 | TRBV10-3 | CAISDSLEAGGLYF | TGTGCCATCAGCGACTCATTAGAAGCGGGGGGACTGTACTTC
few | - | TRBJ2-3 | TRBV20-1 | CSARGRGRTDTQYF | TGCAGTGCTAGGGGGCGGGGTCGCACAGATACGCAGTATTTT
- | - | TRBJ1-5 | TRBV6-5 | CASRGVGGDLPQHF | TGTGCCAGCAGGGGGGTGGGAGGGGATCTGCCCCAGCATTTT
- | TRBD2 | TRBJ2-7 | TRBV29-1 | CSVSRGVSYEQYF | TGCAGCGTTTCTCGGGGGGTTTCCTACGAGCAGTACTTC
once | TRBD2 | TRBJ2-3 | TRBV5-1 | CASSLAAGGEDTQYF | TGCGCCAGCAGCTTGGCTGCGGGGGGCGAGGATACGCAGTATTTT
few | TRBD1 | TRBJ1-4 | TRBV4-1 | CASSQDTRDRALHDEKLFF | TGCGCCAGCAGCCAAGATACGCGGGACAGGGCCCTTCATGATGAAAAACTGTTTTTT
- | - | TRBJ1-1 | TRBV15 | CATSTKRYTEAFF | TGTGCCACCAGCACTAAACGGTACACTGAAGCTTTCTTT
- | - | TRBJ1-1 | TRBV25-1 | CASRETANTEAFF | TGTGCCAGCAGGGAAACAGCTAACACTGAAGCTTTCTTT